This TCR beta chain was retrieved from a study of shared T cell receptors in the human thymus. Sequencing was performed with immunoSEQ multiplex PCR; in TCRdb, only in-frame clones are kept and a portion is missing. The data contain about 500,000 clones, about four fifths of them singletons. The germline V gene encodes CDR1 MNHEY and CDR2 SMNVEV (reference sequence). V gave up 2 bases and J gave up 5 bases, with 16 bases separating them. This CDR3 is 16 amino acids long. These data were also filed under a second study, of human thymus T cells.

The sequence came from a boy in the first two years of life with a congenital heart defect. This sequence joins TRBV27 and TRBJ1-5; TRBD1 is a possible D gene (6 bases). Sequencing was performed on thymocytes. The CDR3 DNA sequence: TGTGCCAGCAGTTTAAGTCCGGGACACACCGATCAGCCCCAGCATTTT. Its protein is CASSLSPGHTDQPQHF.